This T cell receptor (beta chain) derives from a study of shared clonotypes between healthy human individuals (dated by TCRdb to 2020 to 2022). Background for the entire study: The cohort comprised a couple of women and a few men aged 18 to 49 years. Leukapheresis yielded between about 0.94 and 10 billion PBMCs per donor. Libraries were prepared and TCR repertoires were sequenced by different laboratories using diverse techniques, in order to increase sequencing depth and limit assay-specific biases. To estimate repertoire size and how much clonotype sharing occurs between individuals, the study deeply sequenced the blood TCR repertoires of several healthy adults. Per donor, three plates each were used for CD4 naive and CD4 memory, two for CD8 naive, and one for CD8 memory.

Using the deep immunoSEQ assay, TCR CDR3 regions were amplified from genomic DNA by multiplex PCR. Extracted genomic DNA from each cell subset was distributed evenly across all wells of several immunoSEQ 96-well plates, and each plate was treated as a replicate. For sorted subsets, approximately 0.2 ug of genomic DNA, equivalent to tens of thousands of T cell genomes, went into each replicate PCR. Purified libraries were quantified with a Qubit 3.0 fluorometer, sized on a Bioanalyzer 2100, and re-quantified with the KAPA Library Quantification kit. Every immunoSEQ 96-well plate was sequenced on a separate single-read 150-cycle Illumina NextSeq 550 flow cell. The source study handled its data this way. Because the immunoSEQ output included only junctional sequences and no quality scores, the filtering could not be the same as the filtering used for full-length reads. Sequences were annotated with PyIR, a Python wrapper for IgBLAST v1.9, and V/J genes and CDR3 were assigned using IMGT germline references. Reads were removed for weak V/J assignments (E-value above 1e-6), missing CDR3, stop codons, out-of-frame junctions, or ambiguous translated residues. V3J clonotypes were defined by identical inferred V gene, J gene, and CDR3 amino acid sequence. Percentage overlap between repertoires was computed as shared unique clonotypes divided by the size of the smaller repertoire. Three approaches were used to assess repertoire richness: RTK rarefaction, the Chao1 estimator, and Recon v2.1 estimates of unobserved clonotypes. OLGA was used to compute generation probabilities for all TCRbeta clonotypes that the gDNA method yielded from a handful of donors. TCRdb provides this immuneACCESS table in a form limited to in-frame rearrangements. Some clones are lacking; in checked studies, under half of them reflect an unresolved V gene, and why the rest are absent is not known. Clonal size and the V and J genes are those of that table, whereas D and trimming came from the DNA. The sample data list millions of clones, and 85% to 95% of these were observed just once. The top ten clones comprise more than 0.1% of the sample.

On this clone itself: The specificity of this receptor is unknown. A much more abundant neighbour one base away suggests this may be a read error.

Healthy HIV-negative adults with no recently reported acute infections or vaccinations were included as donors. Every donor was a Caucasian adult living in Nashville, Tennessee, USA. Magnetic negative selection was used to enrich CD4+ T cells, after which naive cells were positively selected on CD45RA and the negative fraction became the memory subset. After blood collection by leukapheresis, PBMCs were isolated using Ficoll-Histopaque density gradient centrifugation and then cryopreserved in the vapor phase of liquid nitrogen. Purity and quantity of every magnetically sorted T cell population were checked by analytical flow cytometry. From each sorted fraction, genomic DNA was isolated and quantified by UV absorbance on a Nanodrop 2000c. The paper as a whole reports these results and caveats: Even with the large sequencing depth, rarefaction of the sorted-subset datasets indicated that sequencing was incomplete. When a handful of donors were compared, the shared fraction of clonotypes was roughly 4.8% for naive CD4, around 3.5% for naive CD8, roughly 2.3% for memory CD4, and 0.3% to 0.5% for memory CD8. Estimated clonotype richness was generally larger for naive than for memory subsets. The small number of donors limited the genetic and exposure-history diversity represented. Sampling was restricted to blood, and TCR repertoires in tissues likely differ from the TCR repertoires found in blood. Clonotypes shared by all four sorted-subset donors showed higher generation probabilities than non-shared clonotypes. Based on pairwise subsampling, the degree of clonotype sharing among donors was expected to be affected by sequencing depth.

The specimen was naive CD4+ T cells sorted from blood. The cell subset or site tag for this specimen amounts to: CD45RA+ positively selected. The receptor comes from a man between 18 and 29 years old in good health.

CDR3 loop: CASGQDTAYTEAFF. The DNA sequence is TGCGCCAGCGGCCAAGACACAGCCTACACTGAAGCTTTCTTT. The chain links TRBV4-3 with TRBJ1-1, with no reliable assignment of the D segment. For CDR1 and CDR2, the germline V gene lists LGHNA and YSLEER. The CDR3 sequence holds 14 residues, the cysteine and phenylalanine included. CDR3 DNA only is kept here, 42 bases in frame from base 1.